This entry concerns a single T cell receptor beta chain. The sample is drawn from a study of shared clonotypes between healthy human individuals. The assay was immunoSEQ multiplex PCR, and TCRdb's table has in-frame clones only and misses some. The data show around 1,900,000 clones, 93% seen once. This CDR3 has 15 residues. Germline V lookup: CDR1 SGHAT, CDR2 FQNNGV. J gave up 5 bases and V 3 bases, and 9 bases lay outside the gene matches. Only CD45RO-negative cells positively selected for CCR7 counted as naive CD8 cells, so terminally differentiated effector memory CD45RA+ cells were excluded. The sample comprised naive CD8+ T cells from PBMCs. This chain links TRBV11-2 with TRBJ1-2, with TRBD1 identical over 7 bases. The TCR was taken from a man younger than 30 in good health. Some clones in this sample may be carry-over from other donors' samples. Here the CDR3 reads CASSLNRGPPYGYTF. CDR3 in DNA: TGTGCCAGCAGCTTGAACAGGGGTCCCCCATATGGCTACACCTTC.